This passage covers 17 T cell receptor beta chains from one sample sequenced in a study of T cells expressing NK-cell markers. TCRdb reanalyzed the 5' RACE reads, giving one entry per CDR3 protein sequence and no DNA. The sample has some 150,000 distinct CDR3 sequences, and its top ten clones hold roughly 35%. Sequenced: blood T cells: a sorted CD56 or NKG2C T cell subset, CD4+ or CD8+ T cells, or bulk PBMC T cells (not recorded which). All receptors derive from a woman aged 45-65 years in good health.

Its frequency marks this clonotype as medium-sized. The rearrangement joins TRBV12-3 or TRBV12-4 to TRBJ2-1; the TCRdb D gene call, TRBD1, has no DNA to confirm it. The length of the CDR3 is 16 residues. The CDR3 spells CASSSLSGSFYNEQFF.

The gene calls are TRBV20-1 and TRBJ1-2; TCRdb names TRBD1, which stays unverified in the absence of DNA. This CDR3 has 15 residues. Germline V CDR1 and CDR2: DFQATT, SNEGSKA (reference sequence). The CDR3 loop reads CSARDRYRGDYGYTF.

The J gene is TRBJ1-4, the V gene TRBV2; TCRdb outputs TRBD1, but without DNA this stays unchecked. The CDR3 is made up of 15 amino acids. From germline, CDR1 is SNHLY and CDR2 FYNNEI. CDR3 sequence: CASRETVSGGEKLFF.

Here the CDR3 reads CASSPRLAEPKPMNTGELFF. The V call is TRBV11-3, the J call TRBJ2-2; the TRBD2 assignment by TCRdb is unverifiable without DNA. CDR1 and CDR2 (germline): SGHNT, YENEEA. The CDR3 has 20 residues.

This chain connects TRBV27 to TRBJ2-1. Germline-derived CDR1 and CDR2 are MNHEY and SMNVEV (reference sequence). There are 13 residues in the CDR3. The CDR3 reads CASSLSDLNEQFF.

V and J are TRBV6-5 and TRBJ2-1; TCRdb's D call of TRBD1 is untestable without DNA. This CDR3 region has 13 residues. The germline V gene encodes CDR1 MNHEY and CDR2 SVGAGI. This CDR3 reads CASGYQGANEQFF.

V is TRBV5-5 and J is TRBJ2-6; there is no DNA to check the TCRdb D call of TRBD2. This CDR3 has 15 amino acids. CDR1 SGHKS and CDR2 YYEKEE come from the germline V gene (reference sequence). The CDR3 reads CASSPRLIGANVLTF.

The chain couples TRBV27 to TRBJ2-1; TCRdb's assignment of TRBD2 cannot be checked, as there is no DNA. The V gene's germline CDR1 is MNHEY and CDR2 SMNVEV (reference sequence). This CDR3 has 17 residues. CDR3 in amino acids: CASSLGTSGIVYNEQFF.

CDR3 in amino acids: CATSDLLEGDEQFF. This rearrangement joins TRBV24-1 to TRBJ2-1; TCRdb names TRBD1, which stays unverified in the absence of DNA. Germline-derived CDR1 and CDR2 are KGHDR and SFDVKD. This CDR3 spans 14 amino acids.

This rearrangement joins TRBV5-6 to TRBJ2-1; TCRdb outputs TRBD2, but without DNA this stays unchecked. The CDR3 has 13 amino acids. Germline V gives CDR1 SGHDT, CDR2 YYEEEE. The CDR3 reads CASSFLAAGEQFF. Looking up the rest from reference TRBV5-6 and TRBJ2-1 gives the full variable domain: DAGVTQSPTHLIKTRGQQVTLRCSPKSGHDTVSWYQQALGQGPQFIFQYYEEEERQRGNFPDRFSGHQFPNYSSELNVNALLLGDSALYLCASSFLAAGEQFFGPGTRLTVL.

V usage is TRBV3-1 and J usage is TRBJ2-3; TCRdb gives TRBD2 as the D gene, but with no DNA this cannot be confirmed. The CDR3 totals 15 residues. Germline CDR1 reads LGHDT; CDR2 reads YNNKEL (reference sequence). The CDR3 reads CASSQAGGTPDTQYF.

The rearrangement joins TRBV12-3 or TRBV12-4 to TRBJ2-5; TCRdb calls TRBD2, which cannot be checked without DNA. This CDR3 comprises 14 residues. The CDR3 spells CASSETSLIETQYF.

This chain's CDR3 is CASSSPGFREQYF. The chain carries TRBV7-9 and TRBJ2-7; the D call from TCRdb, TRBD1, cannot be confirmed without DNA. The length of the CDR3 is 13 residues. Germline V gives CDR1 SEHNR, CDR2 FQNEAQ (reference sequence).

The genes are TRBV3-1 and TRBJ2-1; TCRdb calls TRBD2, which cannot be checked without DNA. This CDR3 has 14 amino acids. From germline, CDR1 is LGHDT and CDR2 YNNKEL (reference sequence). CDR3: CASTGSDYFYEQFF.

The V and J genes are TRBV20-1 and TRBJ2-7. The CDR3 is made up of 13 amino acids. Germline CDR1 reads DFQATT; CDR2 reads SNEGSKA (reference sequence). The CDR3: CSASPTSSYEQYF.

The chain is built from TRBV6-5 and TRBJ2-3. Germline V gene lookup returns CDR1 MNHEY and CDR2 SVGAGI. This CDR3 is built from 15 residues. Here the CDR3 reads CASSYSNPNTDTQYF.

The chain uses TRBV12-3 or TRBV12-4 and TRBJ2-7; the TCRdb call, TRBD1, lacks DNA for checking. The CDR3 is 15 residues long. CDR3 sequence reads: CASSSPGTQTYEQYF.